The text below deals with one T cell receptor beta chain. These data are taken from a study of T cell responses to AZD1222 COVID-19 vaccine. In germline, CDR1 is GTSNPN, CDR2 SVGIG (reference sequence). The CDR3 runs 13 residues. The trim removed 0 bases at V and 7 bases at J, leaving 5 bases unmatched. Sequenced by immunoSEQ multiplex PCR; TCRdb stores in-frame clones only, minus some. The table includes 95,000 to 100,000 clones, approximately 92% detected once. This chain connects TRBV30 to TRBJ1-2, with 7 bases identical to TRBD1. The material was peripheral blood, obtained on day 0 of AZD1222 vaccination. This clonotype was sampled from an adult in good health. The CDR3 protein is CAWSVTGVSGYTF. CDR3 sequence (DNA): TGTGCCTGGAGTGTCACAGGGGTGAGTGGCTACACCTTC.